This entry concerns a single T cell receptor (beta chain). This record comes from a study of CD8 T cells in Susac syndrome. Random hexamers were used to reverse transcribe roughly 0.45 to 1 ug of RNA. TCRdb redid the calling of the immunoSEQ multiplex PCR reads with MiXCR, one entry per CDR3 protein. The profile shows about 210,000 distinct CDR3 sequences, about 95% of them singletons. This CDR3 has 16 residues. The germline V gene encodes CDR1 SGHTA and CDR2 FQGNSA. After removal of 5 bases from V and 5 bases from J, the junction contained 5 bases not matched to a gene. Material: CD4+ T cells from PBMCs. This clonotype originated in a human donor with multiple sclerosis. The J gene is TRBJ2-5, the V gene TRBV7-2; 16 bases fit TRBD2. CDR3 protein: CASSRGLAGGMETQYF. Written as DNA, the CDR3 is TGTGCCAGCAGCCGGGGACTAGCGGGGGGGATGGAGACCCAGTACTTC.